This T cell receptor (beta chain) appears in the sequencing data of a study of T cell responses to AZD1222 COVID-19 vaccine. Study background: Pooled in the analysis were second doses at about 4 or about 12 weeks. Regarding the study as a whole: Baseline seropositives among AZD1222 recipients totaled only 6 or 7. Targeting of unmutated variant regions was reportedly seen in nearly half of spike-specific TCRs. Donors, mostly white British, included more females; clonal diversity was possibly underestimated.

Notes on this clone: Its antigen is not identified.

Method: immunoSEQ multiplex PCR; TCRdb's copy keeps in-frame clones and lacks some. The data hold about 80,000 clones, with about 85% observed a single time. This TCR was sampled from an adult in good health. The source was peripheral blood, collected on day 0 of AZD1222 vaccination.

The CDR3: CSVAHVGLAGGKTQYF. CDR3 nucleotide sequence: TGCAGCGTTGCCCACGTGGGACTAGCGGGAGGGAAGACCCAGTACTTC. The V and J genes are TRBV29-1 and TRBJ2-5; 16 bases line up with TRBD2. There are 16 residues in the CDR3. Per germline, CDR1 SQVTM and CDR2 ANQGSEA. After removal of 4 bases from V and 6 bases from J, the junction contained 8 bases not matched to a gene.